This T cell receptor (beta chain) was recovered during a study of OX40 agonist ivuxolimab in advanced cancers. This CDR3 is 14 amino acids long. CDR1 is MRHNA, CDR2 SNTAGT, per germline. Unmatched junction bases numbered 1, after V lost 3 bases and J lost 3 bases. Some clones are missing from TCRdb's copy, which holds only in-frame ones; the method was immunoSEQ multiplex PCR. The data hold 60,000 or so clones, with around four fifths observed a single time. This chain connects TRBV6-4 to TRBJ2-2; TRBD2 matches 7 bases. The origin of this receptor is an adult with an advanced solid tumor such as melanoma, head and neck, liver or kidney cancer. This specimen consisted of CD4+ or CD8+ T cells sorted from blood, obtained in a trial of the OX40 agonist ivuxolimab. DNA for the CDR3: TGTGCCAGCAGTGAGGGAGGGGACACCGGGGAGCTGTTTTTT. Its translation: CASSEGGDTGELFF.